Each of the 10 T cell receptor beta chains below was sequenced from the same sample in a study of T cells in Graves' hyperthyroidism and ophthalmopathy. Amplification yielded TCR beta CDR3 regions, with RNA transcripts as the source. TCR CDR3 regions were first amplified by RT-PCR with HTBI primers. TCRdb reprocessed the multiplex PCR reads with MiXCR, giving one entry per CDR3 protein. The data contain about 350,000 distinct CDR3 sequences, 19% of them singletons. The sample comprised blood. Every receptor here comes from a woman aged 18 to 35 with Graves' hyperthyroidism.

This clonotype was seen ten or more times. The CDR3 here is CASSIHPNLDTEAFF. For the CDR3, the DNA is TGTGCCAGCAGCATCCACCCCAACCTCGACACTGAAGCTTTCTTT. The chain couples TRBV9 to TRBJ1-1, with no clear D. Trimming took off 4 bases at V and 3 bases at J, with 16 bases between the two ends. The CDR3 runs 15 residues. CDR1 is SGDLS, CDR2 YYNGEE, per germline.

This clonotype has a handful of counts. This chain joins TRBV18 and TRBJ2-4; the D gene could be TRBD1 or TRBD2 (5 bases each). The ends were cut back, 4 bases at V and 6 bases at J, with 16 bases in the middle. Germline CDR1 reads KGHSH; CDR2 reads LQKENI. This CDR3 is 15 amino acids long. CDR3 in amino acids: CASSLEHGTGNIQYF. In DNA, the CDR3 is TGTGCCAGCTCACTCGAGCACGGGACGGGAAACATTCAGTACTTC.

This clonotype was recorded many times. This chain connects TRBV2 to TRBJ2-5; 9 bases match TRBD1. The CDR3 is 14 residues long. V dropped 6 bases and J dropped 2; count of bases not matched to a gene: 4. Per germline, CDR1 SNHLY and CDR2 FYNNEI. The CDR3 DNA follows: TGTGCCAGCAGAGACGGGACAGGGCAAGAGACCCAGTACTTC. Translated: CASRDGTGQETQYF.

This clonotype was observed a few times. This rearrangement joins TRBV7-9 to TRBJ1-6; D unresolved. V dropped 3 bases and J dropped 4 bases, with 7 bases sitting between them. Germline V lookup: CDR1 SEHNR, CDR2 FQNEAQ (reference sequence). This CDR3 spans 14 amino acids. The CDR3 protein is CASSFGDYNSPLHF. DNA for the CDR3: TGTGCCAGCAGCTTTGGTGATTATAATTCACCCCTCCACTTT.

V is TRBV19 and J is TRBJ2-7, with 9 bases lining up with TRBD2. Germline values: CDR1 LNHDA, CDR2 SQIVND (reference sequence). There are 15 residues in the CDR3. Trimming at V came to 4 bases and at J to 1 base, leaving 5 bases not matched to a gene. CDR3 nucleotides: TGTGCCAGTAGTAGGGTAGCGGGGGAATCCTACGAGCAGTACTTC. Amino acid sequence: CASSRVAGESYEQYF.

This clonotype has ten or more counts. V and J are TRBV13 and TRBJ1-1, with no clear D. Germline loops: CDR1 PRHDT, CDR2 FYEKMQ (reference sequence). The CDR3 runs 12 residues. Trimming removed 3 bases at V and 6 bases at J, with 8 bases between. CDR3 nucleotide sequence: TGTGCCAGCAGCTTGCTGAGGGCTGAAGCTTTCTTT. It encodes CASSLLRAEAFF.

This clonotype was seen many times. V gene TRBV24-1 combines with J gene TRBJ2-2; D remains unclear. This CDR3 comprises 12 residues. V dropped 9 bases and J dropped 7 bases, with 11 bases sitting between them. Germline V gene lookup returns CDR1 KGHDR and CDR2 SFDVKD. The CDR3 region is CATSTDGGELFF. In DNA, the CDR3 is TGTGCCACCTCGACCGACGGCGGGGAGCTGTTTTTT.

The CDR3 DNA is TGTGCCAGCACCCCTTGGACGAGTAATCGCAATCAGCCCCAGCATTTT. Translation gives CASTPWTSNRNQPQHF. This chain connects TRBV6-1 to TRBJ1-5, with D hard to call. Germline V lookup: CDR1 MNHNS, CDR2 SASEGT. The CDR3 consists of 16 residues. With 7 bases removed from V and 2 bases from J, the gap between germline ends came to 18 bases.

This clonotype was picked up many times. The chain uses TRBV28 and TRBJ2-7; possible D gene TRBD1, 6 bases. Germline V CDR1 and CDR2: MDHEN, SYDVKM. V was trimmed by 3 bases and J by 4 bases, leaving 13 bases between them. The CDR3 runs to 14 residues. CDR3 nucleotide sequence: TGTGCCAGCAGTTTCGGACAGTTGGGATACGAGCAGTACTTC. This gives the protein CASSFGQLGYEQYF.

On this clonotype: At one boundary the junction diverges from the germline segment, which might be a read error. V and J are TRBV24-1 and TRBJ1-6, with D unclear. CDR3 length: 17 residues. Germline-derived CDR1 and CDR2 are KGHDR and SFDVKD. CDR3 amino acids: CATDISTLVSYNSPPHF. The CDR3, as DNA: TGTGCCACCGATATATCAACACTGGTCTCCTATAATTCACCCCCCCACTTT.